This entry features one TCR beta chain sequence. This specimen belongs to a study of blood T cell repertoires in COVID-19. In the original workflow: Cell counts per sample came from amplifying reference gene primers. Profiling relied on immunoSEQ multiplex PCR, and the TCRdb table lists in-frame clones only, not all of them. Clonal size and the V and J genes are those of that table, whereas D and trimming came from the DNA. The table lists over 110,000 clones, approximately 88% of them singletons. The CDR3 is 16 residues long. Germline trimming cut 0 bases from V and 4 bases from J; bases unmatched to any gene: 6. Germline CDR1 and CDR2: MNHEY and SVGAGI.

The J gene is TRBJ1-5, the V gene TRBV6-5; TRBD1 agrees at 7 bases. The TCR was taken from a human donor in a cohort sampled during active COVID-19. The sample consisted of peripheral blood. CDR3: CASSYSETGINQPQHF. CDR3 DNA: TGTGCCAGCAGTTACTCGGAGACAGGGATAAATCAGCCCCAGCATTTT.